What follows are 4 T cell receptor beta chains derived from one specimen sequenced in a study of T cells in Graves' hyperthyroidism and ophthalmopathy. Amplification yielded TCR beta CDR3 regions, with RNA transcripts as the source. In the first-round RT-PCR of the TCR CDR3, the HTBI primer set was used. One entry per CDR3 protein, called by TCRdb with MiXCR from the multiplex PCR reads. Here the sample spans around 400,000 distinct CDR3 sequences, over 10% being singletons. Sample: blood. Receptors were obtained from a woman between 18 and 29 years old with Graves' hyperthyroidism.

As regards this clonotype: A read error may explain this, as a much larger clone is one base away. The chain recombines TRBV6-1 with TRBJ2-1, with 9 bases aligning to TRBD2. The ends lost 3 bases at V and 8 bases at J; junction bases unmatched: 8. The CDR3 is 15 amino acids. The germline gives CDR1 MNHNS, CDR2 SASEGT. The CDR3 sequence: CASSDFKAGGYEQFF. CDR3 in DNA: TGTGCCAGCAGTGATTTTAAAGCGGGGGGCTATGAGCAGTTCTTC.

The CDR3 sequence is CASSYSVGTGRTEAFF. The CDR3 DNA is TGTGCCAGCAGTTACTCGGTTGGGACAGGGAGGACTGAAGCTTTCTTT. This sequence joins TRBV6-5 and TRBJ1-1, with TRBD1 matching over 9 bases. J was trimmed by 5 bases and V by 0 bases; bases with no gene match: 7. Looked up from germline, CDR1 is MNHEY and CDR2 is SVGAGI. The CDR3 sequence is 16 residues long.

This clonotype showed up many times. The CDR3 is CASSFLSGVDTDTQYF. For the CDR3, the DNA is TGTGCCAGCAGCTTCCTTTCGGGGGTCGATACAGATACGCAGTATTTT. This chain uses TRBV7-2 with TRBJ2-3; TRBD2 might be the D (6 bases). Germline V gene sequence: CDR1 SGHTA, CDR2 FQGNSA. CDR3 length equals 16 residues. The germline V and J ends were trimmed by 3 bases and 3 bases, with 16 bases remaining between them.

This chain uses TRBV14 with TRBJ2-7; 9 nucleotides match TRBD1. The CDR3 has 15 residues. CDR1 and CDR2 from the germline V gene are SGHDN and FVKESK. J was trimmed by 4 bases and V by 3 bases; bases with no gene match: 7. The CDR3, as DNA: TGTGCCAGCAGCCATGGGACAGGGTATGGGTACGAGCAGTACTTC. This translates into CASSHGTGYGYEQYF.